The clone carrying this T cell receptor beta chain was seen a few times. The antigen is unknown. This record comes from a study of CD8 T cells in ankylosing spondylitis. TCRdb re-analysed the 5' RACE reads in MiXCR, keeping a single row per CDR3 protein. The sample lists about 450,000 distinct CDR3 sequences, roughly a quarter occurring once. Germline V lookup: CDR1 SGHKS, CDR2 YYEKEE (reference sequence). V shed 2 bases, J shed 1 base, and the junction held 7 bases outside the gene matches. The CDR3 runs to 16 residues. Findings of the study overall: Seemingly distinctive of ankylosing spondylitis blood was a TCR beta motif formed by eight highly homologous variants. With a CD8+ phenotype, disease-linked clones were relatively rare in peripheral blood.

The receptor was isolated from a male donor with ankylosing spondylitis. The chain recombines TRBV5-5 with TRBJ2-7, with 9 nucleotides matching TRBD1. Source material: blood, either unsorted or a sorted T cell fraction (not recorded which). Here the CDR3 DNA reads TGTGCCAGCAGCTTAAACCCGGGACAGGGATCCTACGAGCAGTACTTC. Residues: CASSLNPGQGSYEQYF.